The sequence of this T cell receptor beta chain was determined in a study of blood T cell repertoires in COVID-19. Looking at the study overall: COVID-19 samples from acute and convalescent phases originated in the United States, Italy and Spain. T cells, B-cell-depleted T cells, or PBMCs supplied cDNA or gDNA.

Authors' analysis steps: Amplification with reference gene primers provided the estimates of nucleated cell counts. Repertoires were generated with immunoSEQ multiplex PCR, while TCRdb's copy carries only in-frame clones and drops some. Clone size and the V and J calls come from that table; the DNA yielded D and trimming. The table shows about 100,000 clones, with about three quarters occurring only once. This CDR3 comprises 12 residues. CDR1 is LNHNV, CDR2 YYDKDF, per germline (reference sequence). In its sample, this clone was seen once. A junction end diverges from the germline sequence, so it may reflect a read error.

What was sequenced was peripheral blood. The V call is TRBV15, the J call TRBJ2-1; no firm D call. The sequence was collected from a man aged 70 or older with acute or convalescent COVID-19. CDR3 sequence: CATRRDDYEQFF. In nucleotides, the CDR3 is TGTGCCACCAGAAGAGACGACTATGAGCAGTTCTTC.